A selection of T cell receptor beta chains follows, all from one sample in a study of blood T cell repertoires in COVID-19. Sequencing was performed with immunoSEQ multiplex PCR; in TCRdb, only in-frame clones are kept and a portion is missing. The sample yields about 350,000 clones, around nine tenths seen once. Sequenced material: peripheral blood. Receptors were obtained from a woman in her 70s with COVID-19, enrolled during active disease. Both conserved end residues are part of each CDR3. The D gene is left open where the match is weak. Some rows mark clone size as missing; the rest say once, few, many or name a class of expanded clone.

J gene: TRBJ1-2
D gene: -
clone size: once
V gene: TRBV18
CDR3 DNA: TGTGCCAGCTCACCCACGATAGAGGTCCCCTATGGCTACACCTTC
CDR3 protein: CASSPTIEVPYGYTF

J gene: TRBJ2-1
D gene: -
clone size: -
V gene: TRBV9
CDR3 DNA: TGTGCCAGCAGCGTAGCGGGGGGCCGGAGAAATGAGCAGTTCTTC
CDR3 protein: CASSVAGGRRNEQFF

J gene: TRBJ1-1
D gene: -
clone size: -
V gene: TRBV5-1
CDR3 DNA: TGCGCCAGCAGTGATCAGGGTATCGAGAACTGGGAAGCTTTCTTT
CDR3 protein: CASSDQGIENWEAFF

J gene: TRBJ1-4
D gene: TRBD1
clone size: -
V gene: TRBV6-1
CDR3 DNA: TGTGCCAGCAGTGACCCAGACAGGGTGAGGGAAAAACTGTTTTTT
CDR3 protein: CASSDPDRVREKLFF

J gene: TRBJ1-1
D gene: TRBD1
clone size: -
V gene: TRBV19
CDR3 DNA: TGTGCCAGTAGTACGGCGAGGGGGCGGAACACTGAAGCTTTCTTT
CDR3 protein: CASSTARGRNTEAFF

J gene: TRBJ2-5
D gene: TRBD2
clone size: -
V gene: TRBV7-9
CDR3 DNA: TGTGCCAGCGGGGCTTGGACTAGCGGGGGTCAAGAGACCCAGTACTTC
CDR3 protein: CASGAWTSGGQETQYF

J gene: TRBJ1-1
D gene: TRBD1
clone size: -
V gene: TRBV5-1
CDR3 DNA: TGCGCCAGCAGCAACCGGGACAGACAAACTGAAGCTTTCTTT
CDR3 protein: CASSNRDRQTEAFF

J gene: TRBJ2-2
D gene: TRBD1
clone size: -
V gene: TRBV3-1/TRBV3-2
CDR3 DNA: TGTGCCAGCAGCCAAAAAGCTCTATGGACAGGTAAGAACACCGGGGAGCTGTTTTTT
CDR3 protein: CASSQKALWTGKNTGELFF

J gene: TRBJ2-7
D gene: -
clone size: -
V gene: TRBV2
CDR3 DNA: TGTGCCAGCAGTGAATACAGGGTCCAAACCTACGAGCAGTACTTC
CDR3 protein: CASSEYRVQTYEQYF

J gene: TRBJ2-7
D gene: -
clone size: -
V gene: TRBV3-1/TRBV3-2
CDR3 DNA: TGTGCCAGCAGCCATAACTCACAGGGCGAGCAGTACTTC
CDR3 protein: CASSHNSQGEQYF

J gene: TRBJ2-7
D gene: TRBD2
clone size: -
V gene: TRBV7-2
CDR3 DNA: TGTGCCAGCAGCTTACTAGCGGGGGGGCCGTCCTACGAGCAGTACTTC
CDR3 protein: CASSLLAGGPSYEQYF

J gene: TRBJ2-7
D gene: TRBD1
clone size: -
V gene: TRBV7-6
CDR3 DNA: TGTGCCAGCAGCCTATCGGGACAGGGCTCCTACGAGCAGTACTTC
CDR3 protein: CASSLSGQGSYEQYF

J gene: TRBJ1-6
D gene: TRBD1
clone size: -
V gene: TRBV5-1
CDR3 DNA: TGCGCCAGCAGCCCGACAGGGGAATCCTATAATTCACCCCTCCACTTT
CDR3 protein: CASSPTGESYNSPLHF

J gene: TRBJ2-3
D gene: TRBD2
clone size: -
V gene: TRBV20-1
CDR3 DNA: TGCAGTGCTTTGACTAGCTTGGGGCAGTATTTT
CDR3 protein: CSALTSLGQYF

J gene: TRBJ2-7
D gene: -
clone size: many
V gene: TRBV11-2
CDR3 DNA: TGTGCCAGCAGCTTAGAGTGGGGCGCCGAGCAGTACTTC
CDR3 protein: CASSLEWGAEQYF

J gene: TRBJ1-2
D gene: TRBD1
clone size: -
V gene: TRBV7-6
CDR3 DNA: TGTGCCAGCAGCTTAGCTTGGGGATCCGGGACAGGGAACAATATGGGGTATGGCTACACCTTC
CDR3 protein: CASSLAWGSGTGNNMGYGYTF

J gene: TRBJ2-3
D gene: TRBD2
clone size: -
V gene: TRBV27
CDR3 DNA: TGTGCCAGCATAGATAGCGGGACCCGCGATACGCAGTATTTT
CDR3 protein: CASIDSGTRDTQYF

J gene: TRBJ2-3
D gene: TRBD2
clone size: -
V gene: TRBV6-2/TRBV6-3
CDR3 DNA: TGTGCCAGCAGTTACTGGAAGCGGGGGGGCCTCACAGATACGCAGTATTTT
CDR3 protein: CASSYWKRGGLTDTQYF

J gene: TRBJ2-3
D gene: TRBD1
clone size: -
V gene: TRBV6-2/TRBV6-3
CDR3 DNA: TGTGCCAGCAGTTACCTGACAGGGACAGATACGCAGTATTTT
CDR3 protein: CASSYLTGTDTQYF

J gene: TRBJ2-7
D gene: TRBD1
clone size: -
V gene: TRBV6-5
CDR3 DNA: TGTGCCAGCAGTTACCAAGACAGGGGACCTTACGAGCAGTACTTC
CDR3 protein: CASSYQDRGPYEQYF